This T cell receptor beta chain was recovered during a study of beta chain features in type 1 diabetes. Reverse transcription of all isolated RNA meant that expressed TCRB transcripts were sequenced. Data came from immunoSEQ multiplex PCR; TCRdb stores just in-frame clones and leaves some out. The sample records some 270,000 clones, 8% being singletons. The V end was cut by 5 bases, the J end by 5 bases, with 15 bases between. The CDR3 consists of 14 residues. Germline CDR1 MNHEY, CDR2 SMNVEV (reference sequence). Material for sequencing was central memory CD4+ T cells from blood. The sequence came from a woman between 18 and 30 years old in good health. The V gene is TRBV27, the J gene TRBJ2-5; unclear D gene. The CDR3 sequence: CASSPWAERETQYF. CDR3 DNA: TGTGCCAGCAGTCCATGGGCGGAGAGGGAGACCCAGTACTTC.